The sequence of this T cell receptor (beta chain) was determined in a study of blood T cells in healthy people across ages. Primers used in a second PCR of roughly 6 to 11 cycles were a sample-barcoded 5' primer and a J-beta primer mix. CDR3-containing paired-end reads numbering at least 2.5 million came from each sample. MiXCR was run by TCRdb on the 5' RACE reads, yielding one entry per CDR3 protein. The data hold 650,000 to 1,000,000 distinct CDR3 sequences, with about 36% observed a single time. Germline lookup yields CDR1 SEHNR and CDR2 FQNEAQ (reference sequence). This CDR3 is 16 amino acids long. The ends were cut back, 1 base at V and 3 bases at J, with 13 bases in the middle. This clonotype was observed a few times.

The sequenced sample consisted of blood. The TCR originated in a man between 18 and 35 years old in good health. J is TRBJ1-5 and V is TRBV7-9; the D is unclear. This CDR3 is CASSLGGRTFNQPQHF. The CDR3 bases are TGTGCCAGCAGCTTAGGGGGTCGGACTTTCAATCAGCCCCAGCATTTT.